Listed here are 18 T cell receptor beta chains from one sample, sequenced in a study. TCRdb analysed the RT-PCR reads with MiXCR anew, one entry per CDR3 protein. The data hold 550,000 to 750,000 distinct CDR3 sequences, with over 12% observed a single time. What was sequenced was memory CD4+ T cells from blood. Receptors were obtained from a female donor in good health, serving as a healthy control.

This clonotype was seen more than once but under ten times. The J gene is TRBJ2-7, the V gene TRBV5-1; D is uncertain. Germline CDR1 reads SGHRS; CDR2 reads YFSETQ. Deletions cut 0 bases from V and 7 bases from J, with 17 bases between. The CDR3 loop spans 15 amino acids. The CDR3 is CASSLGYNSEGEQYF. DNA for the CDR3: TGCGCCAGCAGCTTGGGGTATAACAGCGAAGGAGAGCAGTACTTC.

The rearrangement joins TRBV7-3 to TRBJ2-5, with 11 positions matching TRBD2. This CDR3 has 16 residues. Trimming cost V 5 bases and J 7 bases; bases outside gene matches: 12. From germline, CDR1 is SGHTA and CDR2 FQGTGA. CDR3 residues: CASSPDLAGGPGTQYF. CDR3 DNA: TGTGCCAGCAGCCCCGACCTAGCGGGGGGCCCGGGGACCCAGTACTTC. Supplemented by reference TRBV7-3 and TRBJ2-5, the full variable domain reads GAGVSQTPSNKVTEKGKYVELRCDPISGHTALYWYRQSLGQGPEFLIYFQGTGAADDSGLPNDRFFAVRPEGSVSTLKIQRTERGDSAVYLCASSPDLAGGPGTQYFGPGTRLLVL.

This clonotype was observed many times. The chain has TRBV7-2 and TRBJ2-1; 10 bases fit TRBD2. Germline lookup yields CDR1 SGHTA and CDR2 FQGNSA. This CDR3 has 15 amino acids. V lost 2 bases and J lost 7; bases outside the gene matches: 5. The CDR3 is CASSLQAGGGNEQFF. The CDR3 DNA follows: TGTGCCAGCAGCTTACAAGCGGGAGGGGGGAATGAGCAGTTCTTC.

J is TRBJ2-2 and V is TRBV12-3 or TRBV12-4; TRBD2 matches 10 bases. The CDR3 is made up of 15 amino acids. Unmatched junction bases numbered 12, after V lost 6 bases and J lost 11 bases. The CDR3 DNA is TGTGCCAGCAGCAAACTAGCGGGGACACTAGGTGAGCTGTTTTTT. This encodes CASSKLAGTLGELFF.

The V and J genes are TRBV18 and TRBJ2-7, with TRBD1 identical over 9 bases. Germline CDR1 and CDR2: KGHSH and LQKENI. The V and J ends lost 6 bases and 3 bases, in that order; junction bases with no gene match: 6. The CDR3 is 14 amino acids. Here the CDR3 DNA reads TGTGCCAGCTCGACCCAGGACAGGGGCTACGAGCAGTACTTC. Translation gives CASSTQDRGYEQYF.

This clonotype showed up just once. The chain combines TRBV28 with TRBJ2-3; the D is unclear. The CDR3 sequence is 14 residues long. Germline assignment: CDR1 MDHEN and CDR2 SYDVKM. Trimming took 3 bases from V and 6 from J, leaving 13 bases between them. CDR3 residues: CASSFVGRFDTQYF. CDR3 in DNA: TGTGCCAGCAGTTTTGTAGGGCGGTTTGATACGCAGTATTTT.

This clonotype was seen only a few times. The chain has TRBV6-5 and TRBJ2-2; the match to TRBD1 covers 12 bases. The CDR3 is 18 residues long. CDR1 is MNHEY and CDR2 is SVGAGI in the germline V gene. The V and J ends lost 7 bases and 7 bases, in that order; junction bases with no gene match: 16. This CDR3 is CASKHAGMGQGALGELFF. Written as DNA, the CDR3 is TGTGCCAGCAAACATGCGGGGATGGGACAGGGGGCCCTCGGGGAGCTGTTTTTT.

On this clonotype: The junction departs from germline at one end; a sequencing error may be responsible. The chain carries TRBV5-6 and TRBJ2-1, with 11 bases matching TRBD2. The germline gives CDR1 SGHDT, CDR2 YYEEEE. The CDR3 extends over 14 amino acids. As DNA, the CDR3 is TGTGCCAGCAGCTTGGGACTAGCGGGGAGGTATCAGCTCTTC. The encoded protein is CASSLGLAGRYQLF.

This sequence joins TRBV27 and TRBJ1-2, with a possible D match to TRBD1 (5 bases). The CDR3 runs 17 residues. Germline V gene lookup returns CDR1 MNHEY and CDR2 SMNVEV (reference sequence). The ends were cut back, 2 bases at V and 4 bases at J, with 20 bases in the middle. The DNA for the CDR3 is TGTGCCAGCAGTTTACCTCCACAGGACCCTAGGGGCTATGGCTACACCTTC. Protein sequence: CASSLPPQDPRGYGYTF.

This clonotype was detected ten times or more. This chain joins TRBV4-1 and TRBJ1-2; no clear D gene. The V and J ends lost 3 bases and 3 bases respectively, with 11 bases between them. The germline CDR1 and CDR2 sequences are MGHRA and YSYEKL. CDR3 length: 14 residues. The DNA of the CDR3 is TGCGCCAGCAGCCAGCCGGACGGATACTATGGCTACACCTTC. Its translation: CASSQPDGYYGYTF.

With respect to this clonotype: This may come from a read error, since a much larger clone is one base off. This sequence joins TRBV5-1 and TRBJ2-1, with 9 bases matching TRBD2. V lost 0 bases and J lost 6; bases outside the gene matches: 10. The CDR3 spans 17 residues. Germline V gives CDR1 SGHRS, CDR2 YFSETQ. In DNA form, the CDR3 reads TGCGCCAGCAGCTTGGATTTACTGCTAGCGGGACTCAATGAGCAGTTCTTC. This codes for CASSLDLLLAGLNEQFF.

This clonotype was recorded a few times. The rearrangement uses TRBV5-1 and TRBJ2-2; 8 bases are a match to TRBD1. Per the germline V gene, CDR1 is SGHRS and CDR2 is YFSETQ. CDR3 size: 15 residues. V was clipped by 4 bases and J by 2 bases; unmatched bases: 4. CDR3 protein: CASSTGQGNTGELFF. As DNA, the CDR3 is TGCGCCAGCAGCACCGGACAGGGTAACACCGGGGAGCTGTTTTTT.

This clonotype showed up just a few times. This chain connects TRBV6-1 to TRBJ2-2, with 10 bases that match TRBD1. In germline, CDR1 is MNHNS, CDR2 SASEGT. V trimming: 5 bases; J trimming: 6 bases; junction bases outside the gene matches: 6. CDR3 length: 15 residues. The CDR3 coding sequence is TGTGCCAGCAGTCTAGGACAGGGGGGCTCCGGGGAGCTGTTTTTT. It codes for CASSLGQGGSGELFF.

This clonotype was seen more than once but under ten times. This chain links TRBV7-2 with TRBJ2-1, with TRBD1 identical over 9 bases. Germline trimming cut 4 bases from V and 9 bases from J; bases unmatched to any gene: 13. This CDR3 is 16 amino acids long. Germline assignment: CDR1 SGHTA and CDR2 FQGNSA. The CDR3 here is CASSSDRDRVLGEQFF. In nucleotides, the CDR3 is TGTGCCAGCAGCTCAGACCGGGACAGGGTTTTAGGTGAGCAGTTCTTC.

The gene calls are TRBV20-1 and TRBJ1-1; no definite D call. The CDR3 contains 13 residues. V lost 6 bases to trimming and J lost 0 bases, with 11 bases between them. The germline gives CDR1 DFQATT, CDR2 SNEGSKA (reference sequence). The CDR3 reads CSAQANMNTEAFF. The CDR3 coding sequence is TGCAGTGCCCAAGCCAACATGAACACTGAAGCTTTCTTT.

There are a few counts of this clonotype. This chain joins TRBV20-1 and TRBJ2-3, with 14 bases matching TRBD2. The length of the CDR3 is 15 residues. The germline CDR1 and CDR2 sequences are DFQATT and SNEGSKA (reference sequence). V trimming: 2 bases; J trimming: 4 bases; junction bases outside the gene matches: 2. The CDR3 coding sequence is TGCAGTGCTAGACGACTAGCGGGAGGGGCAGATACGCAGTATTTT. Its protein is CSARRLAGGADTQYF.

This clonotype was detected ten times or more. The chain is built from TRBV12-3 or TRBV12-4 and TRBJ2-3; 8 nucleotides agree with TRBD1. J lost 0 bases, V lost 3 bases, and 5 bases had no gene match. The CDR3 covers 16 residues. Here the CDR3 DNA reads TGTGCCAGCAGTTTTTTTCGGGACAGGAGCACAGATACGCAGTATTTT. Its protein product is CASSFFRDRSTDTQYF.

This clonotype was observed a handful of times. V gene TRBV7-2 combines with J gene TRBJ2-2; a weak D match, TRBD1 (6 bases). The CDR3 has 15 residues. Trimming pared 6 bases from V and 4 bases from J, leaving 15 bases between. The germline V gene encodes CDR1 SGHTA and CDR2 FQGNSA. CDR3 region: CASSVQGAGTGELFF. The CDR3 nucleotides read TGTGCCAGCAGTGTACAGGGCGCGGGCACCGGGGAGCTGTTTTTT.